This TCR beta chain came from a study of cytomegalovirus exposure and HLA in healthy donors. About the study: The 100 to 150 validation repertoires matched the 500 to 750 first-cohort repertoires in platform, a later analysis reported.

TCRdb keeps only in-frame clones here, not all; method: immunoSEQ multiplex PCR. The repertoire holds over 100,000 clones, nearly 90% seen once, with about 1.2% in the top ten. This clone appeared once. The germline V gene encodes CDR1 SGHDT and CDR2 YYEEEE. This CDR3 spans 16 amino acids. V lost 0 bases and J 1 base, leaving 14 bases between the germline ends. The sequencing sample was made of PBMCs. The chain links TRBV5-6 to TRBJ2-7; possible D gene TRBD2, 6 bases. This clonotype originated in a woman in her late teens or twenties in good health and CMV-seronegative. The CDR3 sequence: CASSLAWGVDSYEQYF. CDR3 nucleotides: TGTGCCAGCAGCTTGGCCTGGGGGGTCGATTCCTACGAGCAGTACTTC.